The rows below give T cell receptor beta chains drawn from one sample of a study of T cells in Graves' hyperthyroidism and ophthalmopathy. TCRdb passed the multiplex PCR reads through MiXCR, listing each CDR3 protein once. The sample contains almost 600,000 distinct CDR3 sequences, about 45% of which appear only once. The sample taken for sequencing was peripheral blood or thyroid tissue (not recorded which). These receptors all come from a woman younger than 30 with Graves' hyperthyroidism. Both conserved end residues are part of each CDR3. D genes are given only for firm matches. Clone size is not always given. Where it is, it says once, few, many or a class for expanded clones.

15,-,TRBV7-6,TRBJ1-3,-,TGTGCCAGCAGCCAAGGCCGAGGGGCGGAGGAGACCATATATTTT,CASSQGRGAEETIYF
12,-,TRBV7-2,TRBJ2-7,-,TGTGCCAGCAGCTTAGAGGTGGGAGGGCAGTACTTC,CASSLEVGGQYF
14,-,TRBV2,TRBJ1-1,many,TGTGCCAGCAGTGATGAAGCGGTGAACACTGAAGCTTTCTTT,CASSDEAVNTEAFF
15,-,TRBV2,TRBJ1-4,many,TGTGCCAGCAGTCCCTCGGAGGGTGAAGCTGAAAAACTGTTTTTT,CASSPSEGEAEKLFF
16,-,TRBV2,TRBJ1-4,-,TGTGCCAGCTCCAGGGGACGGGGGAGTTTGTCTGAAAAACTGTTTTTT,CASSRGRGSLSEKLFF
14,TRBD1,TRBV7-9,TRBJ1-6,many,TGTGCCAGCAGCCAGACAGGGATCGATTCACCCCTCCACTTT,CASSQTGIDSPLHF
14,TRBD1,TRBV29-1,TRBJ1-1,-,TGCAGCGTCAGACAGGGACGGATGAACACTGAAGCTTTCTTT,CSVRQGRMNTEAFF
15,-,TRBV4-1,TRBJ1-6,many,TGCGCCAGCAGCCCGGGACTTATCTATAATTCACCCCTCCACTTT,CASSPGLIYNSPLHF
13,TRBD1,TRBV5-4,TRBJ2-5,many,TGTGCCAGCAGCTGGGACAGTCAAGAGACCCAGTACTTC,CASSWDSQETQYF
13,-,TRBV24-1,TRBJ1-1,-,TGTGCTTCTCCGGACAGCACCAACACTGAAGCTTTCTTT,CASPDSTNTEAFF
18,TRBD2,TRBV6-5,TRBJ2-5,many,TGTGCCAGCAGTCGGTCGGGACTAGCGGGATCCCGGGGGGAGACCCAGTACTTC,CASSRSGLAGSRGETQYF
12,-,TRBV15,TRBJ2-1,few,TGTGCCACCAGCAGAGATGCAAAAGAGCAGTTCTTC,CATSRDAKEQFF
13,TRBD1,TRBV7-3,TRBJ1-1,many,TGTGCCAGCAGCACGACAGGGGGCACTGAAGCTTTCTTT,CASSTTGGTEAFF
13,TRBD2,TRBV7-9,TRBJ2-5,many,TGTGCCAGCAGCTTGGCGGGAGTAGAGACCCAGTACTTC,CASSLAGVETQYF
15,TRBD2,TRBV3-1,TRBJ2-7,many,TGTGCCAGCAGCCGAAAGCGGGAGGGAACCTACGAGCAGTACTTC,CASSRKREGTYEQYF
14,TRBD1,TRBV9,TRBJ1-1,once,TGCGCCAGCAGCGTAGACTACAGGGGCGCGGAAGCTTTCTTT,CASSVDYRGAEAFF
15,TRBD1,TRBV20-1,TRBJ2-7,many,TGCAGTGCTAGAGACAAGGGACAGGGAACCTACGAGCAGTACTTC,CSARDKGQGTYEQYF
11,-,TRBV29-1,TRBJ2-1,few,TGCAGCGTCCCGAACCCGGCTGAGCAGTTCTTC,CSVPNPAEQFF
13,-,TRBV14,TRBJ2-2,many,TGTGCCAGCAGCCGAGAATTGTCCGGGGAGCTGTTTTTT,CASSRELSGELFF
15,TRBD2,TRBV20-1,TRBJ2-1,many,TGCAGTGCCGGTACGGTGGGACTAGCTAAGGGTGAGCAGTTCTTC,CSAGTVGLAKGEQFF
11,-,TRBV30,TRBJ2-7,many,TGTGCCTGGAGTGTATCCTACGAGCAGTACTTC,CAWSVSYEQYF
15,-,TRBV7-2,TRBJ1-5,few,TGTGCCAGCAGCTTAGTACCAGATAGCAATCAGCCCCAGCATTTT,CASSLVPDSNQPQHF
15,TRBD1,TRBV6-6,TRBJ1-5,few,TGTGCCAGCAGTACCATAGAGGGGGCGCGTCAGCCCCAGCATTTT,CASSTIEGARQPQHF
13,TRBD1,TRBV2,TRBJ1-2,-,TGTGCCAGCAGAAGCAGGGGGCGTGATGGCTACACCTTC,CASRSRGRDGYTF
15,TRBD1,TRBV5-1,TRBJ1-1,many,TGCGCCAGCGGCAATATCGGACAGGGTAAAGCTGAAGCTTTCTTT,CASGNIGQGKAEAFF
15,-,TRBV5-1,TRBJ2-5,few,TGCGCCAGCGGACCCCGTACCCCCCATCAAGAGACCCAGTACTTC,CASGPRTPHQETQYF
16,-,TRBV18,TRBJ2-5,once,TGTGCCAGCTCATCTCCCGGGGCAGCCCTGCGGGAGACCCAGTACTTC,CASSSPGAALRETQYF
15,TRBD2,TRBV20-1,TRBJ2-5,-,TGCAGTGCTAGGGGGGCGGGAGGGCCCCGGGAGACCCAGTACTTC,CSARGAGGPRETQYF
13,TRBD2,TRBV15,TRBJ2-1,-,TGTGCCGCAAGCGGGAGGGTCGACAATGAGCAGTTCTTC,CAASGRVDNEQFF